A selection of T cell receptor beta chains follows, all from one sample in a study of cytomegalovirus exposure and HLA in healthy donors. Data came from immunoSEQ multiplex PCR; TCRdb stores just in-frame clones and leaves some out. The sample gives hundreds of thousands of clones, about 90% of which show up once; roughly 2.3% is in the top ten. Specimen: PBMCs. The receptors were sampled from a woman aged 18-30 years in good health and CMV-seronegative. CDR3s include the opening cysteine and the closing phenylalanine or tryptophan.

TRBV5-1	TRBJ2-1	CASSLAPSGGVEQFF
TRBV5-1	TRBJ2-1	CASSLILAGGYNEQFF
TRBV9	TRBJ2-1	CASSVLSGAYNEQFF
TRBV10-2	TRBJ2-2	CASSRLAGDGELFF
TRBV19	TRBJ1-6	CASTPGDRQNSPLHF
TRBV27	TRBJ1-1	CASSSLQGIGTEAFF
TRBV5-1	TRBJ2-7	CASSLRQSYEQYF
TRBV7-3	TRBJ2-3	CASGLATDTQYF
TRBV27	TRBJ2-1	CASSTGLTINEQFF
TRBV6-1	TRBJ2-3	CASSLGQITDTQYF
TRBV27	TRBJ1-1	CASSLWSGGAEAFF
TRBV10-3	TRBJ2-7	CASKGGSYEQYF
TRBV7-9	TRBJ2-7	CASSLGPGSSYEQYF
TRBV5-1	TRBJ1-5	CASSWRTACNQPQHF
TRBV6-5	TRBJ2-5	CASRGSGAKQETQYF
TRBV4-1	TRBJ2-7	CASSPVRETGSYEQYF